The next 3 T cell receptor beta chains were all read from a single sample in a study of blood T cell repertoires in COVID-19. Assay: immunoSEQ multiplex PCR; the TCRdb copy retains only in-frame clones and omits some. The table includes under 300,000 clones, around four fifths detected once. What was sequenced was peripheral blood. Every receptor here comes from a man aged 60-69 years who had recovered from COVID-19.

The chain links TRBV13 to TRBJ2-2; D unclear. This CDR3 comprises 15 residues. Germline CDR1 and CDR2: PRHDT and FYEKMQ (reference sequence). Trimming took off 1 base at V and 3 bases at J, with 9 bases between the two ends. Here the CDR3 DNA reads TGTGCCAGCAGCTTAGTGGGCAGATACACCGGGGAGCTGTTTTTT. Its protein is CASSLVGRYTGELFF.

CDR3 sequence reads: CASSPQTLSSYNEQFF. In DNA, the CDR3 is TGTGCCAGCTCACCACAGACTCTAAGCTCCTACAATGAGCAGTTCTTC. The chain joins TRBV18 to TRBJ2-1, with D hard to call. The V gene lost 1 base and the J gene lost 0 bases, with 10 bases spanning the gap. This CDR3 comprises 16 residues. Looked up from germline, CDR1 is KGHSH and CDR2 is LQKENI.

V usage is TRBV6-1 and J usage is TRBJ1-5; possibly TRBD1 for D (6 bases). Germline values: CDR1 MNHNS, CDR2 SASEGT. V lost 3 bases, J lost 0 bases, and 9 bases lay in between. The CDR3 has 15 amino acids. The CDR3 sequence: CASSDLGASNQPQHF. CDR3 DNA: TGTGCCAGCAGTGATCTGGGGGCTAGCAATCAGCCCCAGCATTTT.